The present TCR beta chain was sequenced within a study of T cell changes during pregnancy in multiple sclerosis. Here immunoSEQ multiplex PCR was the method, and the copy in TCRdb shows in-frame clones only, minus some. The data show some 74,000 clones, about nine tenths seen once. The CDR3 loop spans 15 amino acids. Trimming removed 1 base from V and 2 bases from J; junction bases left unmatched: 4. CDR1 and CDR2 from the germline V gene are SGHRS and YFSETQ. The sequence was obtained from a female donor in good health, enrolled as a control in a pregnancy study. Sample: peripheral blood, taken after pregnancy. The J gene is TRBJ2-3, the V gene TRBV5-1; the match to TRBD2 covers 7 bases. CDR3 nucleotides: TGCGCCAGCAGCTTGCTTCTAGCGGACACAGATACGCAGTATTTT. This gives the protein CASSLLLADTDTQYF.